The T cell receptor (beta chain) described here comes from a study of OX40 agonist ivuxolimab in advanced cancers. Study context: Three patients responded partially, comprising one with hepatocellular carcinoma and two with cutaneous melanoma.

TCRdb's copy holds only in-frame clones and misses some; the assay was immunoSEQ multiplex PCR. The sample lists about 63,000 clones, around 89% occurring once. V shed 2 bases and J shed 0 bases, with 10 bases lying between them. The CDR3 sequence is 15 residues long. Germline V CDR1 and CDR2: KGHSH, LQKENI. The receptor's source is an adult with an advanced solid tumor such as melanoma, head and neck, liver or kidney cancer. The input for sequencing was CD4+ or CD8+ T cells sorted from blood, taken in a trial of the OX40 agonist ivuxolimab. The chain joins TRBV18 to TRBJ1-2; D is ambiguous. The DNA for the CDR3 is TGTGCCAGCTCACCAGCTCTCATAGCTAACTATGGCTACACCTTC. Protein product: CASSPALIANYGYTF.